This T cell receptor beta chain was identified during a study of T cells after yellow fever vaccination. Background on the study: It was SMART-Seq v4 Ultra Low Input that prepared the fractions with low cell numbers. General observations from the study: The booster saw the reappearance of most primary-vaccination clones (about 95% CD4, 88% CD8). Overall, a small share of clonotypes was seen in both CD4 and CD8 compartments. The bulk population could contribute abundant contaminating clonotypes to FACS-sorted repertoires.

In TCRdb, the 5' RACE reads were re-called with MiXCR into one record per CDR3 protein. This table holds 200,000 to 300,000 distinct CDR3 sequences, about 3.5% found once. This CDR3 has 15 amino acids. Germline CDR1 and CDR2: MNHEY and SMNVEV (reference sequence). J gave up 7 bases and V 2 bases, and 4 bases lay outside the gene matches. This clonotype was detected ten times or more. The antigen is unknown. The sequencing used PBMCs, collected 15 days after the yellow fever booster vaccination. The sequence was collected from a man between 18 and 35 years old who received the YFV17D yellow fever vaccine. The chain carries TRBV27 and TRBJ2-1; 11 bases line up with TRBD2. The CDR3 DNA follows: TGTGCCAGCAGTTTACCTAGCGGGGGGACAAATGAGCAGTTCTTC. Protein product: CASSLPSGGTNEQFF.